Presented here are 27 T cell receptor beta chains from one specimen sequenced in a study of T-cell memory formation after mild COVID-19. Using its own MiXCR run on the 5' RACE reads, TCRdb lists one record per CDR3 protein. This sample carries about 120,000 distinct CDR3 sequences, about a fifth of them seen once, and the ten largest clones take approximately 41%. Specimen: PBMCs or a T cell subset sorted from them (not recorded which). These receptors all stem from a man aged 18 to 35 who had mild COVID-19 (a few samples of this study predate the infection). Cell type and time point are not known.

V gene TRBV3-1 combines with J gene TRBJ1-2, with a possible D match to TRBD1 (6 bases). The CDR3 runs 16 residues. V was cut by 0 bases and J by 1 base, with 12 bases left in between. Per germline, CDR1 LGHDT and CDR2 YNNKEL (reference sequence). CDR3 amino acids: CASSQEGWDINYGYTF. Here the CDR3 DNA reads TGTGCCAGCAGCCAAGAAGGTTGGGACATTAACTATGGCTACACCTTC.

The CDR3 nucleotides read TGTGCCAGCAGCCCGACAGGGTACGGGAGCAACTATGGCTACACCTTC. This gives the protein CASSPTGYGSNYGYTF. The chain joins TRBV7-8 to TRBJ1-2; 7 bases line up with TRBD1. The CDR3 contains 16 residues. Germline V CDR1 and CDR2: SGHVS, FQNEAQ. Unmatched junction bases numbered 11, after V lost 5 bases and J lost 2 bases.

This clonotype showed up just a few times. The genes are TRBV5-5 and TRBJ2-5; D is perhaps TRBD1 (5 bases). The ends were cut back, 1 base at V and 4 bases at J, with 23 bases in the middle. Germline V gene sequence: CDR1 SGHKS, CDR2 YYEKEE (reference sequence). The CDR3 has 18 amino acids. CDR3 sequence: CASSLWGNWRNPSETQYF. In nucleotides, the CDR3 is TGTGCCAGCAGCTTGTGGGGCAATTGGCGGAACCCTTCAGAGACCCAGTACTTC.

The gene calls are TRBV6-5 and TRBJ2-5; D might be TRBD1 (6 bases). This CDR3 has 14 residues. Per the germline V gene, CDR1 is MNHEY and CDR2 is SVGAGI. V lost 5 bases to trimming and J lost 4 bases, with 14 bases between them. The CDR3 region is CASSEYRDGETQYF. Here the CDR3 DNA reads TGTGCCAGCAGTGAGTACAGGGATGGAGAGACCCAGTACTTC.

This chain connects TRBV4-1 to TRBJ2-5, with a tentative D call TRBD2 (6 bases). V was cut by 4 bases and J by 4 bases, with 19 bases left in between. The CDR3 is 16 amino acids. CDR1 MGHRA and CDR2 YSYEKL come from the germline V gene. In DNA form, the CDR3 reads TGCGCCAGCAGCCGCGCTGGAGGGGCCTCCATAGAGACCCAGTACTTC. Encoded protein: CASSRAGGASIETQYF.

The V gene is TRBV5-1, the J gene TRBJ2-1, with TRBD1 matching 7 bases. The ends lost 10 bases at V and 8 bases at J; junction bases unmatched: 12. The germline CDR1 and CDR2 sequences are SGHRS and YFSETQ. The CDR3 has 13 amino acids. The CDR3 spells CAASEGGSHEQFF. For the CDR3, the DNA is TGCGCCGCGTCCGAAGGGGGCTCGCATGAGCAGTTCTTC.

The rearrangement joins TRBV7-9 to TRBJ1-5; TRBD1 is a possible D gene (5 bases). This CDR3 region has 14 residues. V gave up 5 bases and J gave up 2 bases, with 10 bases separating them. Germline V gene data show CDR1 as SEHNR and CDR2 as FQNEAQ (reference sequence). The CDR3 DNA sequence: TGTGCCAGCAGCACCTCGGGGGGCAATCAGCCCCAGCATTTT. Translation gives CASSTSGGNQPQHF.

This clonotype was recorded a few times. This sequence joins TRBV7-2 and TRBJ1-2; unclear D gene. Trimming removed 2 bases from V and 4 bases from J, with 14 bases in between. The germline V gene has CDR1 SGHTA and CDR2 FQGNSA. The CDR3 is 15 residues long. This chain's CDR3 is CASSLLSSGFYGYTF. CDR3 DNA sequence: TGTGCCAGCAGCTTATTATCATCGGGCTTCTATGGCTACACCTTC.

The chain carries TRBV15 and TRBJ1-5; D ambiguous. CDR3 length equals 15 residues. The V end was cut by 3 bases, the J end by 1 base, with 10 bases between. The germline V gene encodes CDR1 LNHNV and CDR2 YYDKDF (reference sequence). CDR3 region: CATSSGIRSNQPQHF. The CDR3 DNA is TGTGCCACCAGCAGCGGGATCCGGAGCAATCAGCCCCAGCATTTT.

This clonotype was observed a handful of times. The rearrangement links TRBV6-2 or TRBV6-3 to TRBJ2-7; the D gene is possibly TRBD1 (5 bases). The ends were cut back, 2 bases at V and 9 bases at J, with 11 bases in the middle. The germline CDR1 and CDR2 sequences are MNHEY and SVGEGT. This CDR3 comprises 12 residues. CDR3 amino acids: CASSYGPQGQYV. The CDR3 DNA reads TGTGCCAGCAGTTACGGTCCCCAGGGGCAGTACGTC.

The rearrangement links TRBV7-2 to TRBJ1-5; 9 positions match TRBD1. The trim removed 1 base at V and 5 bases at J, leaving 6 bases unmatched. The CDR3 sequence is 16 residues long. CDR1 and CDR2 (germline): SGHTA, FQGNSA. The chain's CDR3 is CASSLEGTGTDQPQHF. Written as DNA, the CDR3 is TGTGCCAGCAGCTTAGAAGGGACAGGGACCGATCAGCCCCAGCATTTT. Variable domain in full (rest from reference TRBV7-2 and TRBJ1-5): GAGVSQSPSNKVTEKGKDVELRCDPISGHTALYWYRQSLGQGLEFLIYFQGNSAPDKSGLPSDRFSAERTGGSVSTLTIQRTQQEDSAVYLCASSLEGTGTDQPQHFGDGTRLSIL.

This clonotype has more than one count but fewer than ten. The gene calls are TRBV5-4 and TRBJ2-3, with a tentative D call TRBD2 (6 bases). The germline V gene has CDR1 SGHNT and CDR2 YYREEE (reference sequence). Trimming took 6 bases from V and 9 from J, leaving 11 bases between them. This CDR3 has 11 amino acids. The CDR3 here is CASTTGGTQYF. For the CDR3, the DNA is TGTGCCAGCACGACCGGAGGGACGCAGTATTTT.

The chain has TRBV6-1 and TRBJ2-3; 8 bases match TRBD2. V trimming: 7 bases; J trimming: 4 bases; junction bases outside the gene matches: 7. This CDR3 has 14 residues. Germline V lookup: CDR1 MNHNS, CDR2 SASEGT. The CDR3 is CASNPRGEPDTQYF. CDR3 coding DNA: TGTGCCAGCAACCCGCGGGGGGAGCCAGATACGCAGTATTTT.

This clonotype has more than one count but fewer than ten. This chain joins TRBV29-1 and TRBJ2-1; 7 bases are a match to TRBD1. Germline V gene data show CDR1 as SQVTM and CDR2 as ANQGSEA. The ends lost 3 bases at V and 12 bases at J; junction bases unmatched: 8. The CDR3 is 12 amino acids. As DNA, the CDR3 is TGCAGCGTTGAGGGACAGTATAGGGGGCAGTTCTTC. It encodes CSVEGQYRGQFF.

On this clonotype: One end of the junction is discordant with germline, which a read error may explain. The V call is TRBV25-1, the J call TRBJ2-2, with a tentative D call TRBD2 (5 bases). The CDR3 sequence is 12 residues long. Looked up from germline, CDR1 is MGHDK and CDR2 is SYGVNS. The CDR3 is CASRDFTGELSF. The CDR3 bases are TGTGCCAGCAGGGACTTCACCGGGGAGCTGTCTTTT.

This rearrangement joins TRBV28 to TRBJ1-1; D gene uncertain. Trimming stripped 7 bases from V and 1 base from J, with 10 bases between. The CDR3 spans 13 residues. Germline CDR1 MDHEN, CDR2 SYDVKM. The CDR3 DNA is TGTGCCAGCACCTTACGGGGGAACACTGAAGCTTTCTTT. Translated, it gives CASTLRGNTEAFF.

This clonotype appeared a few times. The chain is built from TRBV7-8 and TRBJ2-1, with D tentatively TRBD2 (5 bases). V shed 5 bases and J shed 3 bases, with 20 bases lying between them. The length of the CDR3 is 17 residues. Germline V lookup: CDR1 SGHVS, CDR2 FQNEAQ. Here the CDR3 reads CASSTPPQLVSYNEQFF. The DNA for the CDR3 is TGTGCCAGCAGCACCCCGCCCCAACTAGTTAGCTACAATGAGCAGTTCTTC.

The chain joins TRBV4-3 to TRBJ2-1; 9 positions match TRBD1. V was clipped by 4 bases and J by 7 bases; unmatched bases: 8. This CDR3 contains 15 residues. Germline V gene data show CDR1 as LGHNA and CDR2 as YSLEER. The CDR3 DNA is TGCGCCAGCAGCCCCGGGACAGGGATCGGTAATGAGCAGTTCTTC. Amino acids: CASSPGTGIGNEQFF.

The chain joins TRBV27 to TRBJ2-7; D is perhaps TRBD1 (6 bases). The V end lost 5 bases, the J end lost 0 bases, and 11 bases lay between the germline ends. Germline V gene data show CDR1 as MNHEY and CDR2 as SMNVEV (reference sequence). CDR3 size: 14 residues. The CDR3 sequence is CASSVDRSSYEQYF. CDR3 nucleotide sequence: TGTGCCAGCAGTGTTGACAGGAGCTCCTACGAGCAGTACTTC.

The V call is TRBV25-1, the J call TRBJ2-2; 9 positions agree with TRBD1. The germline V gene encodes CDR1 MGHDK and CDR2 SYGVNS. With V trimmed by 4 bases and J by 2 bases, 5 bases remained unmatched. The CDR3 is 16 amino acids. The CDR3, as DNA: TGTGCCAGCAGTGGCCTCACAGGGGGCAACACCGGGGAGCTGTTTTTT. This codes for CASSGLTGGNTGELFF.

In DNA, the CDR3 is TGTGCCAGCAGCCTTTCCGGGGAAGGTCGAAACACCATATATTTT. This gives the protein CASSLSGEGRNTIYF. V usage is TRBV11-2 and J usage is TRBJ1-3; D unclear. The V end lost 5 bases, the J end lost 5 bases, and 16 bases lay between the germline ends. Germline CDR1 reads SGHAT; CDR2 reads FQNNGV. The CDR3 has 15 amino acids. Looking up the rest from reference TRBV11-2 and TRBJ1-3 gives the full variable domain: EAGVAQSPRYKIIEKRQSVAFWCNPISGHATLYWYQQILGQGPKLLIQFQNNGVVDDSQLPKDRFSAERLKGVDSTLKIQPAKLEDSAVYLCASSLSGEGRNTIYFGEGSWLTVV.

This chain links TRBV6-5 with TRBJ2-1; D is unclear. Looked up from germline, CDR1 is MNHEY and CDR2 is SVGAGI. The V end was cut by 0 bases, the J end by 6 bases, with 6 bases between. The CDR3 is made up of 13 amino acids. The CDR3, as DNA: TGTGCCAGCAGTTACTCTCGGTCCAATGAGCAGTTCTTC. As protein: CASSYSRSNEQFF.

The J gene is TRBJ2-1, the V gene TRBV6-5; no definite D call. V lost 0 bases and J 8 bases, leaving 2 bases between the germline ends. Looked up from germline, CDR1 is MNHEY and CDR2 is SVGAGI. There are 11 residues in the CDR3. Written as DNA, the CDR3 is TGTGCCAGCAGTTACTCGTATGAGCAGTTCTTC. Translating gives CASSYSYEQFF.

The chain recombines TRBV2 with TRBJ1-5; the D is unclear. Trimming removed 9 bases at V and 3 bases at J, with 9 bases between. The CDR3 extends over 12 amino acids. Germline CDR1 reads SNHLY; CDR2 reads FYNNEI. In DNA, the CDR3 is TGTGCCAGTTCTGGCGTCAATCAGCCCCAGCATTTT. As protein: CASSGVNQPQHF.

The chain has TRBV7-9 and TRBJ2-3, with a tentative D call TRBD2 (5 bases). This CDR3 comprises 15 residues. Trimming removed 5 bases from V and 1 base from J, with 13 bases in between. In germline, CDR1 is SEHNR, CDR2 FQNEAQ (reference sequence). CDR3 nucleotides: TGTGCCAGCAGCACTTGGGAGCCCCGCACAGATACGCAGTATTTT. Translating gives CASSTWEPRTDTQYF.

The rearrangement joins TRBV3-1 to TRBJ2-3; 11 nucleotides agree with TRBD2. Trimming removed 3 bases from V and 6 bases from J; junction bases left unmatched: 11. The CDR3 is 17 residues long. Germline CDR1 LGHDT, CDR2 YNNKEL (reference sequence). This CDR3 reads CASSQTSGEIHVDTQYF. In DNA, the CDR3 is TGTGCCAGCAGCCAGACTAGCGGGGAGATTCATGTTGATACGCAGTATTTT.

V is TRBV7-8 and J is TRBJ2-7, with 10 bases identical to TRBD2. The CDR3 spans 16 residues. The germline V gene has CDR1 SGHVS and CDR2 FQNEAQ. Trimming removed 0 bases from V and 3 bases from J; junction bases left unmatched: 5. The DNA for the CDR3 is TGTGCCAGCAGCTTAGCCGGAGCGGGGGGGCTCTACGAGCAGTACTTC. Translated, it gives CASSLAGAGGLYEQYF.